The rows below give T cell receptor beta chains drawn from one sample of a study of graft-versus-host responses after intestinal transplantation. Measured with immunoSEQ multiplex PCR; TCRdb has only the in-frame clones, and not every one. Of under 100,000 clones in the sample, around 93% were seen once. Antigens for these TCRs are unknown. The input for sequencing was unstimulated CD8+ T cells sorted from spleen or lymph node cells, taken before transplant. Receptor source: a human donor who was the organ donor for an intestinal transplant. Both conserved end residues are part of each CDR3. A D gene is named only where the DNA matches it firmly. Where a row states a size, it is once, few, many or the class of an expanded clone; other rows omit it.

TRBV5-6,TRBJ2-5,TRBD1,NA,CAGSLGQGDHQETQYF,TGTGCCGGCAGCTTGGGACAGGGAGACCACCAAGAGACCCAGTACTTC
TRBV6-1,TRBJ2-1,TRBD2,NA,CASTPAGGFFNEQFF,TGTGCCAGCACCCCAGCGGGGGGGTTCTTCAATGAGCAGTTCTTC
TRBV7-3,TRBJ2-7,TRBD1,NA,CASSFGPGQGTHEQYF,TGTGCCAGCAGCTTTGGACCGGGACAGGGAACCCACGAGCAGTACTTC
TRBV7-9,TRBJ1-1,NA,few,CASSPWSTEAFF,TGTGCCAGCAGCCCCTGGAGCACTGAAGCTTTCTTT
TRBV6-1,TRBJ1-6,NA,once,CASSSGDGFNSPLHF,TGTGCCAGCAGTTCAGGGGACGGCTTTAATTCACCCCTCCACTTT
TRBV27,TRBJ2-1,NA,NA,CASSLGQLNEQFF,TGTGCCAGCAGCTTGGGGCAGCTCAATGAGCAGTTCTTC
TRBV5-8,TRBJ2-7,NA,NA,CASSLARYEQYF,TGTGCCAGCAGCTTGGCCCGCTACGAGCAGTACTTC
TRBV9,TRBJ1-1,NA,NA,CASSRMGGSNTEAFF,TGTGCCAGCAGCCGAATGGGGGGTTCGAACACTGAAGCTTTCTTT
TRBV4-1,TRBJ2-7,NA,NA,CASSKSGTGAYEQYF,TGCGCCAGCAGCAAGTCCGGGACGGGAGCCTACGAGCAGTACTTC
TRBV7-2,TRBJ2-7,NA,NA,CASSSPGTSYEQYF,TGTGCCAGCAGCTCCCCGGGGACTTCCTACGAGCAGTACTTC
TRBV4-2,TRBJ2-7,TRBD2,NA,CASSQGLAGGYEQYF,TGTGCCAGCAGCCAGGGACTAGCGGGGGGGTACGAGCAGTACTTC
TRBV7-3,TRBJ2-1,NA,NA,CASSLTARGPEQFF,TGTGCCAGCAGCTTAACCGCTAGAGGCCCTGAGCAGTTCTTC
TRBV13,TRBJ2-7,TRBD2,NA,CASSLLGTTRSYEQYF,TGTGCCAGCAGCCTCCTAGGGACTACGAGATCCTACGAGCAGTACTTC
TRBV7-2,TRBJ2-7,NA,NA,CASSLGTGMGEQYF,TGTGCCAGCAGCTTGGGTACAGGGATGGGCGAGCAGTACTTC
TRBV11-2,TRBJ1-1,NA,NA,CASSRQGNTEAFF,TGTGCCAGCAGCCGGCAGGGGAACACTGAAGCTTTCTTT
TRBV9,TRBJ2-5,TRBD2,NA,CASSSKGTSGEETQYF,TGTGCCAGCAGCTCTAAAGGGACTAGCGGGGAAGAGACCCAGTACTTC
TRBV5-6,TRBJ2-7,NA,NA,CASSGGGTNYEQYF,TGTGCCAGCAGCGGGGGCGGGACTAATTACGAGCAGTACTTC
TRBV7-2,TRBJ2-2,TRBD2,NA,CASSFNLAGNTGELFF,TGTGCCAGCAGCTTTAACCTAGCGGGGAACACCGGGGAGCTGTTTTTT
TRBV27,TRBJ2-6,TRBD1,NA,CASSLLGTAGANVLTF,TGTGCCAGCAGTTTACTCGGGACAGCTGGGGCCAACGTCCTGACTTTC
TRBV28,TRBJ2-1,TRBD2,NA,CASSLVSSGANEQFF,TGTGCCAGCAGTTTGGTTTCTAGCGGGGCTAATGAGCAGTTCTTC
TRBV7-9,TRBJ1-2,TRBD1,once,CASSQTGLSYGYTF,TGTGCCAGCAGCCAGACAGGGCTCAGCTATGGCTACACCTTC
TRBV19,TRBJ2-1,TRBD2,once,CASSLGTSGGAVGEFF,TGTGCCAGTAGCCTCGGGACTAGCGGGGGGGCCGTCGGTGAGTTCTTC
TRBV13,TRBJ2-5,TRBD2,NA,CASSFASGGRETQYF,TGTGCCAGCAGCTTCGCTAGCGGGGGTAGGGAGACCCAGTACTTC
TRBV5-6,TRBJ2-5,TRBD2,once,CASSLRVAGGQETQYF,TGTGCCAGCAGCTTGCGCGTAGCGGGGGGTCAAGAGACCCAGTACTTC
TRBV7-2,TRBJ1-1,NA,NA,CASSLLFMTQQAFF,TGTGCCAGCAGCCTCCTTTTTATGACACAACAAGCTTTCTTT
TRBV10-3,TRBJ2-7,TRBD2,NA,CAISSSGGPYEQYF,TGTGCCATCAGTTCTAGCGGGGGCCCATACGAGCAGTACTTC
TRBV4-3,TRBJ1-5,NA,NA,CASSQDRGVYNQPQHF,TGCGCCAGCAGCCAAGATCGGGGGGTGTACAATCAGCCCCAGCATTTT
TRBV6-5,TRBJ2-2,TRBD2,NA,CASSYLSGGGIGELFF,TGTGCCAGCAGTTATCTCAGCGGGGGCGGGATCGGGGAGCTGTTTTTT
TRBV9,TRBJ2-3,NA,NA,CASSAFDSPDTQYF,TGTGCCAGCAGCGCTTTCGACAGCCCAGATACGCAGTATTTT
TRBV4-1,TRBJ2-7,NA,NA,CASSLRDTNTYEQYF,TGCGCCAGCAGCCTCCGGGACACCAATACCTACGAGCAGTACTTC
TRBV4-3,TRBJ1-2,TRBD1,NA,CASRATGNNYGYTF,TGCGCCAGCAGGGCGACAGGGAACAACTATGGCTACACCTTC
TRBV18,TRBJ2-7,TRBD2,NA,CASSPGTSRLSYEQYF,TGTGCCAGCTCACCGGGGACTAGCAGGTTATCCTACGAGCAGTACTTC
TRBV19,TRBJ2-5,TRBD2,NA,CASSPAGASSTQYF,TGTGCCAGTAGTCCAGCGGGGGCGTCGTCGACCCAGTACTTC
TRBV27,TRBJ2-1,NA,NA,CASSSGGRLNEQFF,TGTGCCAGCAGTTCCGGGGGTAGGCTCAATGAGCAGTTCTTC
TRBV19,TRBJ1-1,TRBD1,NA,CASSEQGAVYTEAFF,TGTGCCAGTAGTGAACAGGGGGCGGTGTACACTGAAGCTTTCTTT
TRBV7-2,TRBJ2-6,TRBD1,NA,CASSLSRTGFTGANVLTF,TGTGCCAGCAGCTTAAGCCGGACAGGATTTACTGGGGCCAACGTCCTGACTTTC
TRBV28,TRBJ1-1,NA,NA,CASSLYRLEVAFF,TGTGCCAGCAGTTTATACAGGCTAGAGGTTGCTTTCTTT
TRBV28,TRBJ1-4,NA,NA,CASRDQGTPTNEKLFF,TGTGCCAGCAGGGACCAGGGGACCCCAACTAATGAAAAACTGTTTTTT
TRBV6-6,TRBJ2-1,TRBD2,NA,CAISGTNSYNEQFF,TGTGCCATTTCCGGGACTAACTCCTACAATGAGCAGTTCTTC
TRBV9,TRBJ2-2,NA,NA,CASSVATAGPNTGELFF,TGTGCCAGCAGCGTAGCAACAGCGGGCCCCAACACCGGGGAGCTGTTTTTT
TRBV27,TRBJ1-1,NA,NA,CASSVGADGNTEAFF,TGTGCCAGCAGTGTAGGGGCCGACGGGAACACTGAAGCTTTCTTT
TRBV19,TRBJ2-7,TRBD1,NA,CASSTIRTGSPYEQYF,TGTGCCAGTAGTACCATAAGGACAGGGTCTCCCTACGAGCAGTACTTC
TRBV27,TRBJ2-5,TRBD2,NA,CASRLAGGLETQYF,TGTGCCAGTCGACTAGCGGGGGGGCTAGAGACCCAGTACTTC
TRBV4-3,TRBJ1-1,NA,NA,CASSQDEGTEAFF,TGCGCCAGCAGCCAAGATGAGGGAACTGAAGCTTTCTTT
TRBV30,TRBJ1-1,NA,NA,CAWSVLGGAEAFF,TGTGCCTGGAGTGTACTCGGAGGGGCTGAAGCTTTCTTT
TRBV9,TRBJ2-3,TRBD2,NA,CASSPSGGQGDTQYF,TGTGCCAGCAGCCCAAGCGGGGGGCAGGGAGATACGCAGTATTTT
TRBV29-1,TRBJ2-7,TRBD1,NA,CSAGLQGDEQYF,TGCAGCGCTGGACTTCAGGGGGACGAGCAGTACTTC
TRBV27,TRBJ2-1,NA,NA,CASSPGFQPSSNEQFF,TGTGCCAGCAGTCCCGGGTTTCAGCCGAGTTCCAATGAGCAGTTCTTC
TRBV6-4,TRBJ1-1,NA,NA,CASARRRISQAFF,TGTGCCAGCGCTAGGAGGAGAATCTCTCAGGCTTTCTTT